The table lists the clone carrying this T cell receptor (beta chain) with a count of one. CDR3 size: 15 residues. V was cut by 1 base and J by 2 bases, with 11 bases left in between. Germline lookup yields CDR1 GTSNPN and CDR2 SVGIG (reference sequence). Study processing details: Amplification of reference gene primers provided the estimated nucleated cell counts. Method: immunoSEQ multiplex PCR; TCRdb's copy keeps in-frame clones and lacks some. That table supplies the V and J calls and clone size; D and trimming were determined from the DNA. The data contain around 75,000 clones, about 85% of them seen just once; the ten biggest clones take up 13%. The data stem from a study of blood T cell repertoires in COVID-19. Enrolled during active infection, Seattle patients were then followed longitudinally.

This chain links TRBV30 with TRBJ2-2; a weak D match, TRBD2 (7 bases). Sequencing input: peripheral blood. The sequence derives from a man between 45 and 60 years old with COVID-19, enrolled during active disease. Here the CDR3 DNA reads TGTGCCTGGAGTGGGGGGGGCCTTAACACCGGGGAGCTGTTTTTT. Translated: CAWSGGGLNTGELFF.